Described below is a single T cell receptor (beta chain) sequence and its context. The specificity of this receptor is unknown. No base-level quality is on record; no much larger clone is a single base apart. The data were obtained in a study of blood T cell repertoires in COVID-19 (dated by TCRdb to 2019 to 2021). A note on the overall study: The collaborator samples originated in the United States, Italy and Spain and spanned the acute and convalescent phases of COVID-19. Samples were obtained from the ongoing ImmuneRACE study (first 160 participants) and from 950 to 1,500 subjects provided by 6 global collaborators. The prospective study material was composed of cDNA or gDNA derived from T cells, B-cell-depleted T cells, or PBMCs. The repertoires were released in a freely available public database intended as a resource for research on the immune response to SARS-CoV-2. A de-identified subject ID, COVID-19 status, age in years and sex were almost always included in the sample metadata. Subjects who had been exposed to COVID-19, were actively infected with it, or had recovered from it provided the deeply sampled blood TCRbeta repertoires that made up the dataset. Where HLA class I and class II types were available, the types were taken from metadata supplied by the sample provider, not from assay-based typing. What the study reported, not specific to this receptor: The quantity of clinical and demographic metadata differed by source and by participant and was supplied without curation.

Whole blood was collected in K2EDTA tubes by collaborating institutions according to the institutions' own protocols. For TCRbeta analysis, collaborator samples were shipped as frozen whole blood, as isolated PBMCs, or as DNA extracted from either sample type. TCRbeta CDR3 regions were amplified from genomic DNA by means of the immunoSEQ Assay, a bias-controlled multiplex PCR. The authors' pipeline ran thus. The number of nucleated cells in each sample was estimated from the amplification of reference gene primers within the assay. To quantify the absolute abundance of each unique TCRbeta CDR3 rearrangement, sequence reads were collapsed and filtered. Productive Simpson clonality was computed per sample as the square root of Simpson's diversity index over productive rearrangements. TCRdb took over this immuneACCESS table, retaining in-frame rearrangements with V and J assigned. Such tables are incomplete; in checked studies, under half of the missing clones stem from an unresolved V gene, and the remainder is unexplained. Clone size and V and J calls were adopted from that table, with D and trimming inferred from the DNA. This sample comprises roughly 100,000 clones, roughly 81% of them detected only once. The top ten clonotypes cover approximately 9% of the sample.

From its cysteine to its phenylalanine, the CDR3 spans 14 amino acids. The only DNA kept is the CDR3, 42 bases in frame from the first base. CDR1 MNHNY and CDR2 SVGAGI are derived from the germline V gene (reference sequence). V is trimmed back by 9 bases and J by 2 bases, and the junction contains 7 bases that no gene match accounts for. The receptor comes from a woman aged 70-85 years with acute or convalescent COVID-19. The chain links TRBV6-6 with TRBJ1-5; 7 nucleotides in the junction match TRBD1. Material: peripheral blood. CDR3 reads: CASTTGERNQPQHF. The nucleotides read TGTGCCAGTACCACAGGGGAACGCAATCAGCCCCAGCATTTT.